One TCR beta chain is described in this entry. Its specificity is unknown. The source of the sample is a study of OX40 agonist ivuxolimab in advanced cancers. TCRdb's copy holds only in-frame clones and misses some; the assay was immunoSEQ multiplex PCR. The table records fewer than 80,000 clones, roughly 87% of them present only once. The germline V gene encodes CDR1 MDHEN and CDR2 SYDVKM. CDR3 length equals 14 residues. J lost 3 bases, V lost 7 bases, and 3 bases had no gene match. General study findings and limits: Among the least clonally expanded were partial responders at 0.1-3.0 mg/kg.

Here the sequenced sample was CD4+ or CD8+ T cells sorted from blood, taken in a trial of the OX40 agonist ivuxolimab. The receptor was isolated from an adult with an advanced solid tumor such as melanoma, head and neck, liver or kidney cancer. The chain has TRBV28 and TRBJ2-2, with 9 bases lining up with TRBD1. CDR3 sequence reads: CASTRTGDTGELFF. CDR3 sequence (DNA): TGTGCCAGCACCAGGACAGGGGACACCGGGGAGCTGTTTTTT.